This TCR beta chain is drawn from a study of blood T cell repertoires in COVID-19. Study overall: Spain, Italy and the United States supplied samples that represented acute and convalescent COVID-19. T cells, B-cell-depleted T cells, or PBMCs supplied cDNA or gDNA.

In the original processing: Nucleated cell counts were estimated from reference gene primer amplification. Only in-frame clones appear in the TCRdb table, and some are missing; sequencing was by immunoSEQ multiplex PCR. That table supplies the V and J calls and clone size; D and trimming were determined from the DNA. The sample lists more than 150,000 clones, approximately 91% occurring once. Looked up from germline, CDR1 is LGHDT and CDR2 is YNNKEL (reference sequence). V shed 0 bases and J shed 3 bases, with 12 bases lying between them. This CDR3 is built from 15 residues. The V gene is TRBV3-1 (or the pseudogene TRBV3-2), the J gene TRBJ2-7; TRBD1 is a possible D gene (5 bases). This clonotype was obtained from a man aged 65 to 79 with active or convalescent COVID-19. Sequenced sample: peripheral blood. The CDR3 DNA is TGTGCCAGCAGCCAAGAGCGCAGGGTGGGCTACGAGCAGTACTTC. Translation: CASSQERRVGYEQYF.